These 14 T cell receptor beta chains came from one sample sequenced in a study of CD8 T cells in ankylosing spondylitis. TCRdb called the 5' RACE reads again in MiXCR, with one record for every CDR3 protein. The table lists 330,000 or so distinct CDR3 sequences, around 8% of them singletons. No antigen has been identified for these receptors. Broader study findings: Ankylosing spondylitis blood appeared to carry a characteristic TCR beta motif of fewer than 10 highly homologous variants.

Sequenced material: blood, either unsorted or a sorted T cell fraction (not recorded which). These receptors came from a male donor with ankylosing spondylitis.

The chain couples TRBV18 to TRBJ2-5, with no clear D. CDR3 length: 12 residues. V lost 3 bases and J 5 bases, leaving 7 bases between the germline ends. The germline CDR1 and CDR2 sequences are KGHSH and LQKENI. The CDR3 DNA reads TGTGCCAGCTCACCCGCCAGGGAGACCCAGTACTTC. It yields the protein CASSPARETQYF.

The chain recombines TRBV14 with TRBJ2-3; D possibly corresponds to TRBD2 (6 bases). V was clipped by 0 bases and J by 10 bases, with 11 bases between them. This CDR3 has 13 amino acids. Germline assignment: CDR1 SGHDN and CDR2 FVKESK. Here the CDR3 reads CASSQDTWGAQYF. The CDR3 DNA reads TGTGCCAGCAGCCAAGATACGTGGGGGGCGCAGTATTTT.

This clonotype has ten or more counts. The J gene is TRBJ2-7, the V gene TRBV12-3 or TRBV12-4, with a tentative D call TRBD1 (6 bases). Trimming removed 6 bases at V and 1 base at J, with 10 bases between. The length of the CDR3 is 13 residues. The CDR3 coding sequence is TGTGCCAGCAGGGTGACAGGATCCTACGAGCAGTACTTC. Its protein is CASRVTGSYEQYF.

The V and J genes are TRBV20-1 and TRBJ2-6; D not resolved. The V gene lost 5 bases and the J gene lost 0 bases, with 8 bases spanning the gap. The CDR3 loop spans 14 amino acids. CDR1 DFQATT and CDR2 SNEGSKA come from the germline V gene (reference sequence). The CDR3 loop reads CSAYVGSGANVLTF. The DNA for the CDR3 is TGCAGTGCTTACGTAGGCTCTGGGGCCAACGTCCTGACTTTC.

This clonotype has at least ten counts. V gene TRBV12-3 or TRBV12-4 combines with J gene TRBJ2-7; 11 bases map to TRBD1. Germline trimming cut 6 bases from V and 4 bases from J; bases unmatched to any gene: 11. The CDR3 is made up of 16 amino acids. CDR3 nucleotides: TGTGCCAGCAGCTCCAGGGGGACAGGGGGTTTTTACGAGCAGTACTTC. Its protein product is CASSSRGTGGFYEQYF.

This sequence joins TRBV12-3 or TRBV12-4 and TRBJ2-5; D not certain. The V gene lost 4 bases and the J gene lost 1 base, with 13 bases spanning the gap. The CDR3 runs to 15 residues. The chain's CDR3 is CASSSWTAAQETQYF. The CDR3, as DNA: TGTGCCAGCAGTTCCTGGACCGCGGCCCAAGAGACCCAGTACTTC.

This clonotype has at least ten counts. The rearrangement joins TRBV7-9 to TRBJ1-5; TRBD1 might be the D (5 bases). Germline-derived CDR1 and CDR2 are SEHNR and FQNEAQ (reference sequence). The CDR3 has 15 residues. The V end lost 5 bases, the J end lost 2 bases, and 13 bases lay between the germline ends. The CDR3 DNA reads TGTGCCAGCAGCCCCCCGGGGGTCGGCAATCAGCCCCAGCATTTT. Protein: CASSPPGVGNQPQHF.

CDR3 DNA: TGTGCCAGCAGCACCTTCAGGGGCGAGCAGTACTTC. It encodes CASSTFRGEQYF. V and J are TRBV7-6 and TRBJ2-7, with D maybe TRBD1 (6 bases). The CDR3 runs 12 residues. CDR1 SGHVS and CDR2 FNYEAQ come from the germline V gene. The V end lost 5 bases, the J end lost 6 bases, and 11 bases lay between the germline ends.

The chain has TRBV10-3 and TRBJ2-4; 13 nucleotides agree with TRBD2. The CDR3 is 16 residues long. Germline trimming cut 4 bases from V and 2 bases from J; bases unmatched to any gene: 2. Germline-derived CDR1 and CDR2 are ENHRY and SYGVKD. CDR3 sequence: CAISGTSGRTKNIQYF. CDR3 nucleotide sequence: TGTGCCATCAGTGGGACTAGCGGGAGAACCAAAAACATTCAGTACTTC.

A few counts support this clonotype. The chain has TRBV7-9 and TRBJ2-1, with D uncertain. V was shortened by 5 bases and J by 4 bases, with 9 bases between the two germline ends. Germline CDR1 and CDR2: SEHNR and FQNEAQ (reference sequence). The CDR3 loop spans 13 amino acids. In DNA, the CDR3 is TGTGCCAGCAGCGATAGCTTGTACAATGAGCAGTTCTTC. Protein sequence: CASSDSLYNEQFF.

The sample holds a few counts of this clonotype. This chain connects TRBV4-1 to TRBJ2-7, with 9 positions matching TRBD1. The CDR3 extends over 15 amino acids. Germline V gives CDR1 MGHRA, CDR2 YSYEKL. The junction had 8 bases not matched to a gene; V was cut back by 4 bases and J by 4 bases. The CDR3 DNA reads TGCGCCAGCAGCCCCGGTGACAGGGGGTTTTACGAGCAGTACTTC. This encodes CASSPGDRGFYEQYF.

This clonotype was counted a few times. J is TRBJ2-6 and V is TRBV20-1; 11 bases agree with TRBD2. The J segment lost 0 bases and the V segment lost 5 bases, leaving 6 bases of the junction unmatched. CDR1 and CDR2 from the germline V gene are DFQATT and SNEGSKA (reference sequence). The CDR3 has 17 amino acids. This CDR3 reads CSAGLAGNRSGANVLTF. As DNA, the CDR3 is TGCAGTGCTGGACTAGCGGGTAACCGCTCTGGGGCCAACGTCCTGACTTTC.

In its sample, this clonotype was seen many times. The gene calls are TRBV18 and TRBJ2-5; D is uncertain. Germline-derived CDR1 and CDR2 are KGHSH and LQKENI. The germline V and J ends were trimmed by 0 bases and 1 base, with 6 bases remaining between them. This CDR3 spans 14 amino acids. CDR3 coding DNA: TGTGCCAGCTCACCACCTTCTCTCCAAGAGACCCAGTACTTC. It encodes CASSPPSLQETQYF. Together with reference TRBV18 and TRBJ2-5, the CDR3 gives the full variable domain: NAGVMQNPRHLVRRRGQEARLRCSPMKGHSHVYWYRQLPEEGLKFMVYLQKENIIDESGMPKERFSAEFPKEGPSILRIQQVVRGDSAAYFCASSPPSLQETQYFGPGTRLLVL.

This clonotype was observed many times. This sequence joins TRBV14 and TRBJ1-3; no firm D call. There are 13 residues in the CDR3. Per germline, CDR1 SGHDN and CDR2 FVKESK. The V and J ends lost 1 base and 4 bases respectively, with 5 bases between them. The CDR3 DNA follows: TGTGCCAGCAGCCAAGGGGAAGGAAACACCATATATTTT. Translation gives CASSQGEGNTIYF.